This paragraph reports one T cell receptor beta chain. Its cognate antigen has yet to be identified. Per-nucleotide qualities are absent, and no much larger clonotype sits a single base away. Trimming takes 2 bases from V and 6 bases from J, and the germline ends sit 1 base apart. From its cysteine to its phenylalanine, the CDR3 spans 11 amino acids. The read is trimmed to its CDR3 DNA, 33 bases read in frame from base 1. Looking up the germline V gene yields CDR1 KGHSH and CDR2 LQKENI. The library was obtained by the immunoSEQ multiplex PCR assay. T-cell receptor beta chain repertoire sequencing was carried out together with a 770-gene immune expression panel. Drawn from immuneACCESS, this table holds only the in-frame rearrangements with V and J called that TCRdb kept. Clones are partly lost; checked studies trace under half to an unresolved V gene and leave the rest unexplained. This sample has 1,500 or so clones in its table, and roughly 90% of those were observed once. In total, the top ten clones hold under 20% of the sample.

The cohort comprised 35 to 50 patients with surgically resected non-small-cell lung cancer who had both primary tumor and brain metastasis specimens. Archival formalin-fixed, paraffin-embedded tissues were used as the tumor specimens. The data stem from a study of brain metastases from non-small cell lung cancer (dated by TCRdb to the late 2010s). Notes on the research overall: In non-small-cell lung cancer patients, the researchers characterized the immune microenvironment of brain metastases and primary tumors that had been resected as matched pairs. Overall study results and their limits: TCR repertoires were found to be largely shared between paired brain metastases and primary tumors, although sparse T-cell densities were observed in the brain metastases. T-cell clones appeared expanded in approximately 68% of brain metastases relative to the matched primary tumors. T-cell infiltration was lower in brain metastases than in primary tumors (P < 0.001).

This clonotype was sampled from a donor older than 35 with non-small cell lung cancer. Sequencing was carried out using primary lung tumor tissue. The cell subset or site label corresponds to: primary lung tumor paired with brain metastasis. The chain is made from TRBV18 and TRBJ1-4, with the identity of the D gene unclear. The CDR3 here reads CASSPDEKLFF. The nucleotide sequence reads as follows: TGTGCCAGCTCACCAGATGAAAAACTGTTTTTT.